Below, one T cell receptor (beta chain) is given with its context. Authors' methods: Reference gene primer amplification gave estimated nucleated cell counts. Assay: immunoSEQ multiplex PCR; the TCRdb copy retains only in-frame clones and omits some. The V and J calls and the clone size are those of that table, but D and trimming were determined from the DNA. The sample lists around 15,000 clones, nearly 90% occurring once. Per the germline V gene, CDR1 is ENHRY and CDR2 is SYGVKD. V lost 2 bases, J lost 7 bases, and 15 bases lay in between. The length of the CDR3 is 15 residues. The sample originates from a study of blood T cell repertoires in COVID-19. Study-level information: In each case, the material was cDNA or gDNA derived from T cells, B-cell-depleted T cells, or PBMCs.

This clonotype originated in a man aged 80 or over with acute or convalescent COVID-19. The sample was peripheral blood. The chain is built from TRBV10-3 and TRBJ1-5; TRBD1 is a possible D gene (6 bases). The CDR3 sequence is CAISEEQGVGQPQHF. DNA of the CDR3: TGTGCCATCAGTGAGGAACAGGGTGTGGGCCAGCCCCAGCATTTT.